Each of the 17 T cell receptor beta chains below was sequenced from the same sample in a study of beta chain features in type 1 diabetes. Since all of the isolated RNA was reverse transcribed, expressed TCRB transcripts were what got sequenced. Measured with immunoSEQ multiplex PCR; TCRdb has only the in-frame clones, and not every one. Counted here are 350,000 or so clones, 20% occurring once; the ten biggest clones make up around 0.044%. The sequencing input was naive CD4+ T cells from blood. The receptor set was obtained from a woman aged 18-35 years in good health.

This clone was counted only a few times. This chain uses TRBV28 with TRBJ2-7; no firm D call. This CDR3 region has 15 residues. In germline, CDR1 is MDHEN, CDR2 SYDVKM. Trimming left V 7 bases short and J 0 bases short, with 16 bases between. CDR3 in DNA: TGTGCCAGCACTCCCACCCTGGCGGCCTCCTACGAGCAGTACTTC. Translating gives CASTPTLAASYEQYF.

The CDR3 bases are TGTGCCAGCAGCTTAACCGGGGGGGCGGGCCAGACCCAGTACTTC. Translated: CASSLTGGAGQTQYF. The rearrangement uses TRBV7-3 and TRBJ2-5, with TRBD2 matching 8 bases. The CDR3 covers 15 residues. The ends lost 0 bases at V and 6 bases at J; junction bases unmatched: 6. Per germline, CDR1 SGHTA and CDR2 FQGTGA.

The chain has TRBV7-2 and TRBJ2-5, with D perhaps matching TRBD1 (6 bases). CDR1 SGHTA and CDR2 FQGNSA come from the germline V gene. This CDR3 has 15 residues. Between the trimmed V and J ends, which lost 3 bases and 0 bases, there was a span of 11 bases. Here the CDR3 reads CASSFQTGDQETQYF. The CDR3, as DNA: TGTGCCAGCAGCTTCCAGACAGGCGACCAAGAGACCCAGTACTTC. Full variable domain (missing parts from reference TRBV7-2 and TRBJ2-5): GAGVSQSPSNKVTEKGKDVELRCDPISGHTALYWYRQSLGQGLEFLIYFQGNSAPDKSGLPSDRFSAERTGGSVSTLTIQRTQQEDSAVYLCASSFQTGDQETQYFGPGTRLLVL.

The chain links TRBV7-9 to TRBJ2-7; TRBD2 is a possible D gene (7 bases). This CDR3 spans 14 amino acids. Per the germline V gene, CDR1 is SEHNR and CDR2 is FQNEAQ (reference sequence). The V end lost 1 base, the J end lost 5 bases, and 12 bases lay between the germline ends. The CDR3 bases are TGTGCCAGCAGCTTAGGGGGGGGGCCGAACGAGCAGTACTTC. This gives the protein CASSLGGGPNEQYF.

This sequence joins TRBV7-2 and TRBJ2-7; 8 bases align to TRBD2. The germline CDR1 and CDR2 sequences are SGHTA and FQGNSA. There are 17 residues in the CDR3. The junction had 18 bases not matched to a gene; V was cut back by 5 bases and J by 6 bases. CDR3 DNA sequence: TGTGCCAGCAGCCTATTCCCCCTTCAGCGGGGGTCGGGCGAGCAGTACTTC. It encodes CASSLFPLQRGSGEQYF.

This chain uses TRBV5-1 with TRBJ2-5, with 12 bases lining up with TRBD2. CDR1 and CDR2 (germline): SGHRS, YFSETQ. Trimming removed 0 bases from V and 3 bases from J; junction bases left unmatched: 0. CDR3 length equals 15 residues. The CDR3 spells CASSLGTSGEETQYF. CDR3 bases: TGCGCCAGCAGCTTGGGGACTAGCGGGGAAGAGACCCAGTACTTC.

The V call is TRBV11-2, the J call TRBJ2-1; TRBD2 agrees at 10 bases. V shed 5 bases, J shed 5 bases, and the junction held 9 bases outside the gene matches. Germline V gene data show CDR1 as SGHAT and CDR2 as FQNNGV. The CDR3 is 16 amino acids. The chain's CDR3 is CASSPLGSGRDNEQFF. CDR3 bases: TGTGCCAGCAGCCCGTTAGGGAGCGGGAGGGACAATGAGCAGTTCTTC.

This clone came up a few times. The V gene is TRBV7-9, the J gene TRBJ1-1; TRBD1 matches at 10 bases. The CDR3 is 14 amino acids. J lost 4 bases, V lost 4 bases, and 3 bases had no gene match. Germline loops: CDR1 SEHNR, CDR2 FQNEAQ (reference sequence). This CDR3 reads CASSWDRGGTEAFF. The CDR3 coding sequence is TGTGCCAGCAGCTGGGACAGGGGAGGCACTGAAGCTTTCTTT.

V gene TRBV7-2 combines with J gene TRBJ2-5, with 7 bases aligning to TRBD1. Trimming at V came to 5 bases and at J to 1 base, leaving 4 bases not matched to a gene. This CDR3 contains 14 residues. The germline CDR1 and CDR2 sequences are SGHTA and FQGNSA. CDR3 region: CASSVRTGQETQYF. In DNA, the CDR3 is TGTGCCAGCAGCGTTCGGACAGGCCAAGAGACCCAGTACTTC.

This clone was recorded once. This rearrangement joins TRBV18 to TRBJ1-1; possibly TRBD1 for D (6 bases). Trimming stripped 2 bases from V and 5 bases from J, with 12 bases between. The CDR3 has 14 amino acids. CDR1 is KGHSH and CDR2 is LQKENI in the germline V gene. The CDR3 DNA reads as TGTGCCAGCTCACCAAGGGACCAGGGGACTGAAGCTTTCTTT. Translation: CASSPRDQGTEAFF.

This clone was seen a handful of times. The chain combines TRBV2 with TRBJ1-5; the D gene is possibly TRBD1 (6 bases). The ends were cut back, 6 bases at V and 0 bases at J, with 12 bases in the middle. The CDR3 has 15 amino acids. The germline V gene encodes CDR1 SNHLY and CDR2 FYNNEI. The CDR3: CASSEQGYSNQPQHF. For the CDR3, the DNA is TGTGCCAGCAGCGAACAGGGCTATAGCAATCAGCCCCAGCATTTT.

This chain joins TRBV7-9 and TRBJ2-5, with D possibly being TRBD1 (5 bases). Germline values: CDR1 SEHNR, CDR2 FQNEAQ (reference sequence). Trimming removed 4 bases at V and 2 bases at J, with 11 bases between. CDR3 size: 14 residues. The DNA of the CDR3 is TGTGCCAGCAGCTCGGTTAGGGGACAAGAGACCCAGTACTTC. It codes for CASSSVRGQETQYF.

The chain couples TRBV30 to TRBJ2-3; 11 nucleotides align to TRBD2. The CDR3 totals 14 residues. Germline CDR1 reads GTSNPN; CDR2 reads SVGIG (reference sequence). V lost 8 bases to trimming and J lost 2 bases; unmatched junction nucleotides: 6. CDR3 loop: CARGTSGYTDTQYF. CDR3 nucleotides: TGTGCCAGAGGGACTAGCGGTTACACAGATACGCAGTATTTT.

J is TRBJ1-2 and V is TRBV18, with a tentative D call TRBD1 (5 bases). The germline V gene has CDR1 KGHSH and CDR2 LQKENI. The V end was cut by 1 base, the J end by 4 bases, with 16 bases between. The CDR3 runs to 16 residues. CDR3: CASSPRGGADIYGYTF. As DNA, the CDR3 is TGTGCCAGCTCACCACGAGGAGGGGCCGACATCTATGGCTACACCTTC.

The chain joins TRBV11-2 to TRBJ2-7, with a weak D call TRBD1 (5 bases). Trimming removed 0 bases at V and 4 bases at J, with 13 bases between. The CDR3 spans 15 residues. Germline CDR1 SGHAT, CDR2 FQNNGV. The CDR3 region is CASSLDPTVVYEQYF. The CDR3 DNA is TGTGCCAGCAGCTTAGACCCGACAGTTGTATACGAGCAGTACTTC.

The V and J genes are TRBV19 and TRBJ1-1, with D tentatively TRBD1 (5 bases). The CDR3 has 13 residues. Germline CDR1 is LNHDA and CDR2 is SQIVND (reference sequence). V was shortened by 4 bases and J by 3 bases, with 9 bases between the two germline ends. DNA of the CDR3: TGTGCCAGTAGTACCGGGGGTTACACTGAAGCTTTCTTT. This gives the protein CASSTGGYTEAFF.

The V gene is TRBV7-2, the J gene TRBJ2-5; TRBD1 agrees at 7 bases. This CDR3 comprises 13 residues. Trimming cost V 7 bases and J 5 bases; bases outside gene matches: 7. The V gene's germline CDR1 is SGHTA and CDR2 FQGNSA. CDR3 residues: CASTVTGSETQYF. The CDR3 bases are TGTGCCAGCACCGTGACAGGGAGCGAGACCCAGTACTTC.